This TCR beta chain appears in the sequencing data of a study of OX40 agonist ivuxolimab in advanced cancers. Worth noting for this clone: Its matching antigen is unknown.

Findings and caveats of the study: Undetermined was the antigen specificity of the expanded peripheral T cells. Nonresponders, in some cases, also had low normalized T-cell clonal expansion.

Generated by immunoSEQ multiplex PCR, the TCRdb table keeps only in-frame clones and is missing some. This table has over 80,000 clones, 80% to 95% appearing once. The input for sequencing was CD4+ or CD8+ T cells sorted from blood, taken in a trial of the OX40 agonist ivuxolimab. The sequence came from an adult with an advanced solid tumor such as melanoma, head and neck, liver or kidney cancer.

CDR3 sequence: CASSSAGTDEKLFF. CDR3 nucleotides: TGTGCCAGCAGTTCGGCAGGGACGGATGAAAAACTGTTTTTT. The chain joins TRBV27 to TRBJ1-4; weak D call: TRBD1 (5 bases). The CDR3 is made up of 14 amino acids. V lost 4 bases and J lost 6, with 12 bases in between. Germline V gene sequence: CDR1 MNHEY, CDR2 SMNVEV (reference sequence).